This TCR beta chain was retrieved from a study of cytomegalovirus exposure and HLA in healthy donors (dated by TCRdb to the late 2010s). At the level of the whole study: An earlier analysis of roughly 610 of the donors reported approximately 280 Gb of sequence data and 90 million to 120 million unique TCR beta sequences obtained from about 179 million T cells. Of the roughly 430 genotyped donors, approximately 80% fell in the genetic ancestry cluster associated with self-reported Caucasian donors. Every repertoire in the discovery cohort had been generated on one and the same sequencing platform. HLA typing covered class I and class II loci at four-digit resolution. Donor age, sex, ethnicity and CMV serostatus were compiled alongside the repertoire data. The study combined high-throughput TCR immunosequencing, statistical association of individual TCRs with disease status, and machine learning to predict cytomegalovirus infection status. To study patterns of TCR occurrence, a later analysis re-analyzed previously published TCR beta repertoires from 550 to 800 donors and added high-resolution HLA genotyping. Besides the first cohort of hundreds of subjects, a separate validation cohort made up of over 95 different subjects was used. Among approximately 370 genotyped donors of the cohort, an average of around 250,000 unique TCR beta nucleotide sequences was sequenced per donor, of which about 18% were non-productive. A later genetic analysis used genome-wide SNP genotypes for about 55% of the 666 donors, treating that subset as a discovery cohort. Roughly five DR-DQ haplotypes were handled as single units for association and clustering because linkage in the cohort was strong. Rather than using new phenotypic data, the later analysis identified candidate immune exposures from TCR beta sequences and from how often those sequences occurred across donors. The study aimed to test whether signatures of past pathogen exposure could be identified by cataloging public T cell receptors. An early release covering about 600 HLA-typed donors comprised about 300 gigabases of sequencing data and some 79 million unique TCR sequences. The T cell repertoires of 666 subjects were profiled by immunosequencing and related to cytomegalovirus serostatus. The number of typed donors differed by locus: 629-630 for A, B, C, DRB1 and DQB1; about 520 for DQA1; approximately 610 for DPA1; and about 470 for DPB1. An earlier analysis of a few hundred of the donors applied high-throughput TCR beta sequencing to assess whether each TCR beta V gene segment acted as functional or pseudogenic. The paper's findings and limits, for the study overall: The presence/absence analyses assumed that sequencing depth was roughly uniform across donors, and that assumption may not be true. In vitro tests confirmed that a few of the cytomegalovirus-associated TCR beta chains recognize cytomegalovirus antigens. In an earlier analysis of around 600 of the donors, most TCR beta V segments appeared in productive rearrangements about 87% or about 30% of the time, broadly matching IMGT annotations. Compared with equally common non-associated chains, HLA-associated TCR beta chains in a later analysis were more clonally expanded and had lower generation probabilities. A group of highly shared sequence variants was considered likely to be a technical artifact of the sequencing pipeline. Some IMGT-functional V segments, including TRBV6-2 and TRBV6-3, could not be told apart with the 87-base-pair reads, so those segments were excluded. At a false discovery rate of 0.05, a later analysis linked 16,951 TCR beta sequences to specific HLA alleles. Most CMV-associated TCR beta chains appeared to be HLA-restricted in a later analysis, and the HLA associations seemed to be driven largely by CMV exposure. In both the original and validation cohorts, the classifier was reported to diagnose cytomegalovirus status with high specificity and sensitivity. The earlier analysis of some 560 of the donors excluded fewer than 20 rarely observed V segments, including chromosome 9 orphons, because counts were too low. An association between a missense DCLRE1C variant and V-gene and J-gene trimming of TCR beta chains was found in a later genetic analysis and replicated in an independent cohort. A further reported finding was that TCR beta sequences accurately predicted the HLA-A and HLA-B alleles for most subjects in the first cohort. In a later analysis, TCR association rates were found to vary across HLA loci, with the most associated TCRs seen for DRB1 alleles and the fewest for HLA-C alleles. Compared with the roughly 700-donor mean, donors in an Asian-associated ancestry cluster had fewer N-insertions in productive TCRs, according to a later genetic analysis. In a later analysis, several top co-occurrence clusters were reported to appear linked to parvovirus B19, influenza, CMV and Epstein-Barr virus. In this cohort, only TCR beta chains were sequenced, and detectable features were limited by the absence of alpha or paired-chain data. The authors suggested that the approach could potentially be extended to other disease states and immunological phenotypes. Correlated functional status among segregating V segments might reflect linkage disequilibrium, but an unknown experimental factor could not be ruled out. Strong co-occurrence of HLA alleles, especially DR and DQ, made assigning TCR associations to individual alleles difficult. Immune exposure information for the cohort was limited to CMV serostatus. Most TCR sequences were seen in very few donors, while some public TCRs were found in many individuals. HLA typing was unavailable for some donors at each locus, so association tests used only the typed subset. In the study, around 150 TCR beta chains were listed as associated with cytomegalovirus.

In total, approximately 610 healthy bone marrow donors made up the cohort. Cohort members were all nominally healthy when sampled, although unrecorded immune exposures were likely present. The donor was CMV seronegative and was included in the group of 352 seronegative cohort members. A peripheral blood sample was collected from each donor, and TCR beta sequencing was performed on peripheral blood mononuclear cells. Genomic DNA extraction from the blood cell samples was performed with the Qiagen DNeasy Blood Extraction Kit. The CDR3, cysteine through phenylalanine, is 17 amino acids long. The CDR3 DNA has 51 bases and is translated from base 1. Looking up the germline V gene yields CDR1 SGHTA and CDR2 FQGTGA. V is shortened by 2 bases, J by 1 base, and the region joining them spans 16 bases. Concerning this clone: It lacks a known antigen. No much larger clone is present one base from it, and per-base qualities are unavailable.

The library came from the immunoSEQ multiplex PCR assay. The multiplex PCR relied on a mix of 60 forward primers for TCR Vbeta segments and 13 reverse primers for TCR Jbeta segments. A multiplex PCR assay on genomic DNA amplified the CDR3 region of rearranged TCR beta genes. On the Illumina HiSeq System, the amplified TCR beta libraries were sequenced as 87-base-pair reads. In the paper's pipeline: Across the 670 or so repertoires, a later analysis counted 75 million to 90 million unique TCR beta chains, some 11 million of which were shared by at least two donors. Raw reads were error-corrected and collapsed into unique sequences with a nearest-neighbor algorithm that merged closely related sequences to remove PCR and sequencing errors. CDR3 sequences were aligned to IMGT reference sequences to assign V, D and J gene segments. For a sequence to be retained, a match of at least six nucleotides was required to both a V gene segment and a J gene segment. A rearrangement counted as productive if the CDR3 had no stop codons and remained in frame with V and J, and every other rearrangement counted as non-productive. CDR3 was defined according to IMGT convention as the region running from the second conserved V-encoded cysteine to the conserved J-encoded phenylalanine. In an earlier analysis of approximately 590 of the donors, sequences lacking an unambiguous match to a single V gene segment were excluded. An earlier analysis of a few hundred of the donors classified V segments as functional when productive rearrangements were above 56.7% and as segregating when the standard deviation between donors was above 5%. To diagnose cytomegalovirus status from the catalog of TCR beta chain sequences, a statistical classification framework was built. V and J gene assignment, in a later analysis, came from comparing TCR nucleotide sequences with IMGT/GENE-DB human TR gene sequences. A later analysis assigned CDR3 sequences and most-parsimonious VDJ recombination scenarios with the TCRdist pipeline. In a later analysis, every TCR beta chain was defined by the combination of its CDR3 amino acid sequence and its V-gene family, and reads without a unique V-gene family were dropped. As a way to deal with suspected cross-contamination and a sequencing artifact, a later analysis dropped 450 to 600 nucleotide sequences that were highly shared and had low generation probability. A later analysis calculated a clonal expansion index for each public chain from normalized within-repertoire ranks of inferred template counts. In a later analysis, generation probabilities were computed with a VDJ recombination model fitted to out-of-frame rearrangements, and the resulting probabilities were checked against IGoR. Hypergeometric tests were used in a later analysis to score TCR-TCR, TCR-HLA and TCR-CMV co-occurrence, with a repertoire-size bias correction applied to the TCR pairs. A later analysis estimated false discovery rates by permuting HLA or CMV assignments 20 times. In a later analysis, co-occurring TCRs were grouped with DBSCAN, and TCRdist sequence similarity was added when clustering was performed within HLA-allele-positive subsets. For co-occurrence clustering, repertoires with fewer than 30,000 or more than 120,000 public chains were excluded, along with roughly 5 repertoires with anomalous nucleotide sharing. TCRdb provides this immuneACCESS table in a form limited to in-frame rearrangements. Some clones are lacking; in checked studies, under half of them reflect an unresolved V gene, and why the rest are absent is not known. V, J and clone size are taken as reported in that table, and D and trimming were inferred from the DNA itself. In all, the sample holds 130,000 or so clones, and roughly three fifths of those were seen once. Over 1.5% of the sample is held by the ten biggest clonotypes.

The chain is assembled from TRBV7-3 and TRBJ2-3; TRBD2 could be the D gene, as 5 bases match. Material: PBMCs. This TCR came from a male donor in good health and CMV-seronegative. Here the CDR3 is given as CASSLSPIRGGTDTQYF. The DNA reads TGTGCCAGCAGCTTATCCCCTATACGGGGTGGCACAGATACGCAGTATTTT.